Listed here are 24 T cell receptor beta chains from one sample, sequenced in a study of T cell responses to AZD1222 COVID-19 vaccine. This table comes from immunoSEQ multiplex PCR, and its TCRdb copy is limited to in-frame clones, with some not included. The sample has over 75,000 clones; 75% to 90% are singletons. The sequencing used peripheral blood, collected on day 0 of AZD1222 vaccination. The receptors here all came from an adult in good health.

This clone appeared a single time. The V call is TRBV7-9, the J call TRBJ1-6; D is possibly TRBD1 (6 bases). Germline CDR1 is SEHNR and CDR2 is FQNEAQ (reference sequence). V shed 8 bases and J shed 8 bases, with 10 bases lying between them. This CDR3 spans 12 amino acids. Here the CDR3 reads CASGNRDSPLHF. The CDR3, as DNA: TGTGCCAGCGGCAACAGGGATTCACCCCTCCACTTT.

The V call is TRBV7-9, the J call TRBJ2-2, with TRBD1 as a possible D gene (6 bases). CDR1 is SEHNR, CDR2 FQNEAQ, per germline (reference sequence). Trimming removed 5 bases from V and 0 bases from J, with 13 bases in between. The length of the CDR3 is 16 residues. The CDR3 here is CASSHPWTANTGELFF. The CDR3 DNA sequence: TGTGCCAGCAGCCATCCCTGGACAGCGAACACCGGGGAGCTGTTTTTT.

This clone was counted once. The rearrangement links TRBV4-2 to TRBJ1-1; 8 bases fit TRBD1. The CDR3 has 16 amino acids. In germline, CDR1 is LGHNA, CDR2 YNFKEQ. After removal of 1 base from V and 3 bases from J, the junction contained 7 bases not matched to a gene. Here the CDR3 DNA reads TGTGCCAGCAGCCAAGGGGAACAGGGGGGGGACACTGAAGCTTTCTTT. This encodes CASSQGEQGGDTEAFF.

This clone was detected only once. CDR3 in amino acids: CASSYYRVGTDTQYF. The CDR3 DNA is TGTGCCAGCAGTTACTACAGGGTAGGCACAGATACGCAGTATTTT. This chain joins TRBV6-5 and TRBJ2-3, with a possible D match to TRBD1 (6 bases). Germline CDR1 is MNHEY and CDR2 is SVGAGI. This CDR3 has 15 amino acids. V dropped 1 base and J dropped 1 base, with 9 bases sitting between them.

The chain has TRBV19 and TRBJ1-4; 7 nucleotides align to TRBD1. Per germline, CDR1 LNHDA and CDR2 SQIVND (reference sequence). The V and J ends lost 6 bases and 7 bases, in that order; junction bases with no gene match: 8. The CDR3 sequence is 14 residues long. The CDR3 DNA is TGTGCCAGTAGGAAGACAGGGACCGGTGAAAAACTGTTTTTT. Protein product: CASRKTGTGEKLFF.

CDR3 residues: CASSLGFTSTLNEQFF. The CDR3 nucleotides read TGCGCCAGCAGCTTAGGTTTCACTAGCACCCTCAATGAGCAGTTCTTC. V and J are TRBV5-1 and TRBJ2-1, with D possibly TRBD2 on 6 matching bases. Germline-derived CDR1 and CDR2 are SGHRS and YFSETQ. This CDR3 spans 16 amino acids. The V gene lost 2 bases and the J gene lost 6 bases, with 18 bases spanning the gap.

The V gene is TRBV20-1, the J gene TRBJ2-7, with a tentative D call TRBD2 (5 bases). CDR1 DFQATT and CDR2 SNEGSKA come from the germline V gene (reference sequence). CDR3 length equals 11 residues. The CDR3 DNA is TGCGGATACTGGTGGACTGGCGAGCAGTACTTC. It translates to CGYWWTGEQYF.

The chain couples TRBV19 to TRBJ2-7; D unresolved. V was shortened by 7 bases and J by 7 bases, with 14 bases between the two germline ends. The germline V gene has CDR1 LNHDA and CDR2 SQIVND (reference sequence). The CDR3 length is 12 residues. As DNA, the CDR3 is TGTGCCAGTACCACTTATGGAAGAGAGCAGTACTTC. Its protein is CASTTYGREQYF.

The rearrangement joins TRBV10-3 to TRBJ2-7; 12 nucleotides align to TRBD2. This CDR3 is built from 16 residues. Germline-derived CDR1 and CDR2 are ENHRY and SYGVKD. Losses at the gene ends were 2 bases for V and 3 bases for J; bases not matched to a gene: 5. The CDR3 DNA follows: TGTGCCATCAGTGAGACCCTGACTAGCGGGGGCTACGAGCAGTACTTC. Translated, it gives CAISETLTSGGYEQYF.

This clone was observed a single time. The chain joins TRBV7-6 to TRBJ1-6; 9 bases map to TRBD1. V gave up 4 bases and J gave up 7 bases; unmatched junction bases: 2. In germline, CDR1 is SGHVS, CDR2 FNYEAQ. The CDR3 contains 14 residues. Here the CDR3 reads CASSWTGANSPLHF. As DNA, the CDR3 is TGTGCCAGCAGCTGGACAGGGGCGAATTCACCCCTCCACTTT. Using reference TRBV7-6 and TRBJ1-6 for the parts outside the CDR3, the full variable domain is GAGVSQSPRYKVTKRGQDVALRCDPISGHVSLYWYRQALGQGPEFLTYFNYEAQQDKSGLPNDRFSAERPEGSISTLTIQRTEQRDSAMYRCASSWTGANSPLHFGNGTRLTVT.

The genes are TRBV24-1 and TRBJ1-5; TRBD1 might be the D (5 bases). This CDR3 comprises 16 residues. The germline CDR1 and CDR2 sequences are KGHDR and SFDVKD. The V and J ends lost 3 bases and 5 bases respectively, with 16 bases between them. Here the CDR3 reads CATSDHRSGSYQPQHF. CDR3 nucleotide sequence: TGTGCCACCAGTGATCACCGCTCAGGGTCTTATCAGCCCCAGCATTTT.

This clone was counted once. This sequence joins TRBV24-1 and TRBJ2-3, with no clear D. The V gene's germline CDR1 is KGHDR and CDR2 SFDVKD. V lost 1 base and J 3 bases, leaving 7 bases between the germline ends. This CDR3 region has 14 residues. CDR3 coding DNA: TGTGCCACCAGTGATTTCGCTAGTACAGATACGCAGTATTTT. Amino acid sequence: CATSDFASTDTQYF.

CDR3 sequence reads: CASSQVVGSGANVLTF. CDR3 DNA sequence: TGCGCCAGCAGCCAAGTGGTGGGGTCTGGGGCCAACGTCCTGACTTTC. The V call is TRBV4-3, the J call TRBJ2-6; D is undetermined. Germline V gives CDR1 LGHNA, CDR2 YSLEER. CDR3 length: 16 amino acids. Trimming pared 1 base from V and 1 base from J, leaving 8 bases between.

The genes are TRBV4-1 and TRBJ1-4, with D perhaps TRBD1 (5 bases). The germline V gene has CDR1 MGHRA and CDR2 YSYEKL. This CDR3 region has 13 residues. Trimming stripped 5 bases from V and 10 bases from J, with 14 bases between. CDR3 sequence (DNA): TGCGCCAGCAGCAATCCAGGGTGGGGAAAACTGTTTTTT. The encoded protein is CASSNPGWGKLFF.

CDR3 sequence (DNA): TGTGCCAGCAGCTTAGTGTCCTCCTACGAGCAGTACTTC. It yields the protein CASSLVSSYEQYF. The chain links TRBV7-2 to TRBJ2-7; D is ambiguous. V gave up 1 base and J gave up 0 bases, with 4 bases separating them. The CDR3 length is 13 residues. CDR1 and CDR2 (germline): SGHTA, FQGNSA.

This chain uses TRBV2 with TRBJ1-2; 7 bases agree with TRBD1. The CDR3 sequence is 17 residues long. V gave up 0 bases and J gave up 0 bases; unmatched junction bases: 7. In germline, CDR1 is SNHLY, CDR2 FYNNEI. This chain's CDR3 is CASSEALLTGTNYGYTF. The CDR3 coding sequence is TGTGCCAGCAGTGAAGCGCTTCTGACAGGGACTAACTATGGCTACACCTTC. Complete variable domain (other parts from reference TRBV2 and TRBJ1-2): EPEVTQTPSHQVTQMGQEVILRCVPISNHLYFYWYRQILGQKVEFLVSFYNNEISEKSEIFDDQFSVERPDGSNFTLKIRSTKLEDSAMYFCASSEALLTGTNYGYTFGSGTRLTVV.

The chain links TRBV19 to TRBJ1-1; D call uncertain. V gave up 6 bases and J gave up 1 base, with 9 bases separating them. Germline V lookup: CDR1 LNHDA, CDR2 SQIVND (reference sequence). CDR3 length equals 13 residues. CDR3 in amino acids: CASRFARNTEAFF. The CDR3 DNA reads TGTGCCAGTAGATTTGCCCGGAACACTGAAGCTTTCTTT.

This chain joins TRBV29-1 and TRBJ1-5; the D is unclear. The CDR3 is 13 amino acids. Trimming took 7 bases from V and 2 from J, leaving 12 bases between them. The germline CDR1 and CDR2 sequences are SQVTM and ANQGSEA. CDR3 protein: CSAAGRGNQPQHF. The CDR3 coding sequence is TGCAGCGCGGCCGGGAGGGGCAATCAGCCCCAGCATTTT.

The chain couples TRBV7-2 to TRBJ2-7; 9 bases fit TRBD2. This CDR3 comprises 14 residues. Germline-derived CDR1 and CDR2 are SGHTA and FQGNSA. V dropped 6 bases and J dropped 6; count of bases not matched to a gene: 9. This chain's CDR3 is CASRRSGRFGEQYF. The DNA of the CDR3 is TGTGCCAGCAGAAGGAGCGGGAGGTTTGGCGAGCAGTACTTC.

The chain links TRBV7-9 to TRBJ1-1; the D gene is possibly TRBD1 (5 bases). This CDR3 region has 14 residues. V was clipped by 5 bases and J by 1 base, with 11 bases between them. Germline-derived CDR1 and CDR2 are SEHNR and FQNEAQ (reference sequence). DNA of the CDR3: TGTGCCAGCAGCCCTCGGGGGGAGAACACTGAAGCTTTCTTT. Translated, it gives CASSPRGENTEAFF.

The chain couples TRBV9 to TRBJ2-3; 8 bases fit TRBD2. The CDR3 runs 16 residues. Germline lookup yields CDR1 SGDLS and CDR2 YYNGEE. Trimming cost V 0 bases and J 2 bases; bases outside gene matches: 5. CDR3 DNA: TGTGCCAGCAGCGTAGGGACTAGCAGCTTCACAGATACGCAGTATTTT. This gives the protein CASSVGTSSFTDTQYF.

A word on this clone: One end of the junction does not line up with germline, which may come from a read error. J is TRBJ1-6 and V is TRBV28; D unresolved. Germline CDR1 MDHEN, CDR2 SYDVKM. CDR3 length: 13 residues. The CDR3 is CASSEPSDPTGVF. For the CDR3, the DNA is TGTGCCAGCAGTGAACCTTCCGATCCCACCGGGGTTTTT.

CDR3 sequence: CASSLGTDSYEQYF. CDR3 in DNA: TGTGCCAGCAGCCTAGGGACAGACTCCTACGAGCAGTACTTC. The V gene is TRBV5-4, the J gene TRBJ2-7, with 7 bases matching TRBD1. With V trimmed by 4 bases and J by 0 bases, 4 bases remained unmatched. This CDR3 is 14 amino acids long. Germline CDR1 SGHNT, CDR2 YYREEE (reference sequence). The whole variable domain, filled in from reference TRBV5-4 and TRBJ2-7, reads ETGVTQSPTHLIKTRGQQVTLRCSSQSGHNTVSWYQQALGQGPQFIFQYYREEENGRGNFPPRFSGLQFPNYSSELNVNALELDDSALYLCASSLGTDSYEQYFGPGTRLTVT.

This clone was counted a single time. For the CDR3, the DNA is TGTGCCAGCAGCGTCCAGCCGTTTACAGGGAGAAGGGGAAATCAGCCCCAGCATTTT. This encodes CASSVQPFTGRRGNQPQHF. The V call is TRBV2, the J call TRBJ1-5; weak D call: TRBD1 (6 bases). V gave up 6 bases and J gave up 4 bases, with 28 bases separating them. From germline, CDR1 is SNHLY and CDR2 FYNNEI. The CDR3 consists of 19 residues.